The 21 T cell receptor beta chains in this list originate from one sample, sequenced in a study of blood T cell repertoires in COVID-19. Profiling relied on immunoSEQ multiplex PCR, and the TCRdb table lists in-frame clones only, not all of them. The sample holds roughly 330,000 clones; roughly 89% are singletons and the top ten take approximately 10%. Sequencing was performed on peripheral blood. The receptors come from a man aged 30 to 45 with COVID-19, enrolled during active disease.

J is TRBJ1-5 and V is TRBV28; D might be TRBD1 (5 bases). Trimming pared 3 bases from V and 5 bases from J, leaving 11 bases between. The CDR3 contains 14 residues. Per germline, CDR1 MDHEN and CDR2 SYDVKM. The CDR3 bases are TGTGCCAGCAGTTTGGGGCAGGGCGATCAGCCCCAGCATTTT. It codes for CASSLGQGDQPQHF.

This chain uses TRBV12-2 with TRBJ2-2; TRBD2 is taken as the D call from the table, unchecked against the DNA. TRBV12-2 is designated a pseudogene. CDR3 length equals 17 residues. CDR3 in DNA: TGTGCAAGTCGCTTCCACTCTAGCGGGAAGAACACCGGGGAGCTGTTTTTT. As protein: CASRFHSSGKNTGELFF.

Of note for this clone: The junction does not match germline at one end; this may be a read error. CDR3 in DNA: TGTGCCAGCAGTTTCTCAGGCCCGGATTCAGGGATCTTC. Protein sequence: CASSFSGPDSGIF. The genes are TRBV28 and TRBJ2-1; D may be TRBD1 (5 bases). The CDR3 is 13 residues long. Germline CDR1 and CDR2: MDHEN and SYDVKM.

The J gene is TRBJ1-2, the V gene TRBV7-2, with D unresolved. From germline, CDR1 is SGHTA and CDR2 FQGNSA. The CDR3 sequence is 14 residues long. Trimming removed 3 bases at V and 3 bases at J, with 11 bases between. In DNA, the CDR3 is TGTGCCAGCAGCTTCGATGGCGGGGACTATGGCTACACCTTC. Translating gives CASSFDGGDYGYTF.

This clone was seen just once. The rearrangement links TRBV7-2 to TRBJ1-2; no reliable D call. V was cut by 0 bases and J by 8 bases, with 13 bases left in between. This CDR3 is built from 14 residues. From germline, CDR1 is SGHTA and CDR2 FQGNSA. In nucleotides, the CDR3 is TGTGCCAGCAGCTTAGCCGCCGTTTCACACGGCTACACCTTC. This gives the protein CASSLAAVSHGYTF. Drawing the rest from reference TRBV7-2 and TRBJ1-2, the complete variable domain is GAGVSQSPSNKVTEKGKDVELRCDPISGHTALYWYRQSLGQGLEFLIYFQGNSAPDKSGLPSDRFSAERTGGSVSTLTIQRTQQEDSAVYLCASSLAAVSHGYTFGSGTRLTVV.

This chain links TRBV19 with TRBJ2-7; a weak D match, TRBD2 (5 bases). The CDR3 is made up of 13 amino acids. Trimming shortened V by 5 bases and J by 4 bases, and 12 bases separated the two germline ends. The germline CDR1 and CDR2 sequences are LNHDA and SQIVND (reference sequence). DNA of the CDR3: TGTGCCAGTAGTGTGGGGAGAGGGTACGAGCAGTACTTC. Encoded protein: CASSVGRGYEQYF.

Concerning this clone itself: This CDR3 is also generated by other DNA sequences in the sample. J is TRBJ2-7 and V is TRBV11-2; D not certain. This CDR3 is built from 12 residues. The V gene's germline CDR1 is SGHAT and CDR2 FQNNGV. Trimming pared 0 bases from V and 3 bases from J, leaving 3 bases between. CDR3 sequence: CASSLDRYEQYF. The CDR3 DNA follows: TGTGCCAGCAGCTTAGACCGCTACGAGCAGTACTTC.

The V gene is TRBV5-4, the J gene TRBJ1-1; the D gene is possibly TRBD1 (6 bases). The CDR3 is made up of 13 amino acids. Germline lookup yields CDR1 SGHNT and CDR2 YYREEE (reference sequence). Trimming pared 4 bases from V and 1 base from J, leaving 8 bases between. The CDR3 DNA is TGTGCCAGCAGCGGGGGACAGAACACTGAAGCTTTCTTT. Translation: CASSGGQNTEAFF.

The chain is built from TRBV13 and TRBJ2-7, with a weak D call TRBD2 (5 bases). The CDR3 consists of 14 residues. The V end was cut by 5 bases, the J end by 6 bases, with 17 bases between. CDR1 is PRHDT, CDR2 FYEKMQ, per germline (reference sequence). The CDR3: CASSLFGRGGEQYF. The CDR3 DNA is TGTGCCAGCAGCCTCTTTGGGCGAGGAGGCGAGCAGTACTTC. Based on the CDR3 plus reference TRBV13 and TRBJ2-7, the full variable domain is AAGVIQSPRHLIKEKRETATLKCYPIPRHDTVYWYQQGPGQDPQFLISFYEKMQSDKGSIPDRFSAQQFSDYHSELNMSSLELGDSALYFCASSLFGRGGEQYFGPGTRLTVT.

The rearrangement joins TRBV11-3 to TRBJ2-6; D perhaps matches TRBD1 (5 bases). Germline CDR1 is SGHNT and CDR2 is YENEEA. This CDR3 spans 16 amino acids. V lost 5 bases to trimming and J lost 0 bases, with 11 bases between them. CDR3 nucleotides: TGTGCCAGCAGCCCAGGACAAGGCTCTGGGGCCAACGTCCTGACTTTC. It translates to CASSPGQGSGANVLTF.

The chain has TRBV7-2 and TRBJ1-2; 10 bases fit TRBD1. The CDR3 runs 15 residues. Per the germline V gene, CDR1 is SGHTA and CDR2 is FQGNSA. V dropped 3 bases and J dropped 2; count of bases not matched to a gene: 3. Here the CDR3 reads CASSFMTGGNYGYTF. CDR3 in DNA: TGTGCCAGCAGCTTTATGACAGGGGGCAACTATGGCTACACCTTC.

V gene TRBV7-2 combines with J gene TRBJ2-7, with 8 bases lining up with TRBD1. The germline V gene has CDR1 SGHTA and CDR2 FQGNSA. The CDR3 has 15 amino acids. V lost 4 bases and J lost 0; bases outside the gene matches: 5. Written as DNA, the CDR3 is TGTGCCAGCAGCTCCGGGACAGGCTACTCCTACGAGCAGTACTTC. Amino acid sequence: CASSSGTGYSYEQYF.

This chain uses TRBV5-8 with TRBJ1-1; weak D call: TRBD1 (5 bases). Germline CDR1 is SGHTS and CDR2 is YDEGEE. Trimming took off 4 bases at V and 11 bases at J, with 21 bases between the two ends. This CDR3 region has 14 residues. In nucleotides, the CDR3 is TGTGCCAGCAGCGGAAGGGGACTGGGGGGGTCTGCTTTCTTT. Translated: CASSGRGLGGSAFF. The full variable domain, in which reference TRBV5-8 and TRBJ1-1 provide the parts outside the CDR3, is EAGVTQSPTHLIKTRGQQATLRCSPISGHTSVYWYQQALGLGLQFLLWYDEGEERNRGNFPPRFSGRQFPNYSSELNVNALELEDSALYLCASSGRGLGGSAFFGQGTRLTVV.

The table lists this clone with a few counts. This sequence joins TRBV27 and TRBJ1-1; perhaps TRBD1 as D (6 bases). Trimming took 5 bases from V and 4 from J, leaving 17 bases between them. This CDR3 region has 15 residues. Germline lookup yields CDR1 MNHEY and CDR2 SMNVEV (reference sequence). The CDR3 nucleotides read TGTGCCAGCAGTGCCTCCTACAGGGTCCCCACTGAAGCTTTCTTT. Encoded protein: CASSASYRVPTEAFF.

With regard to this clone: This CDR3 is also generated by other DNA sequences in the sample. The V gene is TRBV6-5, the J gene TRBJ1-1; possible D gene TRBD1, 5 bases. V was clipped by 0 bases and J by 3 bases, with 11 bases between them. The germline V gene has CDR1 MNHEY and CDR2 SVGAGI. The CDR3 is 15 amino acids. The DNA of the CDR3 is TGTGCCAGCAGTTACTCGGTCCGGGGGGACACTGAAGCTTTCTTT. Residues: CASSYSVRGDTEAFF.

The rearrangement joins TRBV18 to TRBJ1-2; D perhaps matches TRBD1 (5 bases). Trimming took off 2 bases at V and 1 base at J, with 8 bases between the two ends. Looked up from germline, CDR1 is KGHSH and CDR2 is LQKENI. The CDR3 contains 14 residues. CDR3 bases: TGTGCCAGCTCACCAGTGACAGATAACTATGGCTACACCTTC. Protein product: CASSPVTDNYGYTF.

J is TRBJ1-2 and V is TRBV6-6; D remains unclear. Germline V gene sequence: CDR1 MNHNY, CDR2 SVGAGI (reference sequence). V was clipped by 6 bases and J by 3 bases, with 11 bases between them. This CDR3 spans 13 amino acids. The CDR3 protein is CASSSFRDYGYTF. The CDR3, as DNA: TGTGCCAGCAGCTCCTTCCGGGACTATGGCTACACCTTC.

V and J are TRBV7-3 and TRBJ2-1; TRBD1 matches at 9 bases. Germline loops: CDR1 SGHTA, CDR2 FQGTGA. V trimming: 4 bases; J trimming: 7 bases; junction bases outside the gene matches: 8. The CDR3 length is 15 residues. CDR3 sequence: CASSSRTGAGNEQFF. The CDR3 DNA follows: TGTGCCAGCAGCTCCCGGACAGGGGCGGGGAATGAGCAGTTCTTC.

The chain employs TRBV5-1 and TRBJ1-6, with TRBD1 matching over 8 bases. This CDR3 spans 16 amino acids. Germline loops: CDR1 SGHRS, CDR2 YFSETQ. The V segment lost 2 bases and the J segment 0 bases; nucleotides outside the gene matches: 1. CDR3 sequence: CASSFTGGSYNSPLHF. CDR3 DNA: TGCGCCAGCAGCTTTACAGGGGGCTCCTATAATTCACCCCTCCACTTT.

The CDR3 here is CASSMGRAPNNEQFF. The CDR3 DNA reads TGTGCCAGTAGTATGGGGAGGGCGCCGAACAATGAGCAGTTCTTC. V usage is TRBV19 and J usage is TRBJ2-1; TRBD2 matches 7 bases. This CDR3 comprises 15 residues. J gave up 5 bases and V 3 bases, and 7 bases lay outside the gene matches. Per the germline V gene, CDR1 is LNHDA and CDR2 is SQIVND (reference sequence).

The chain is built from TRBV6-5 and TRBJ2-2; D is possibly TRBD2 (5 bases). Trimming removed 11 bases at V and 2 bases at J, with 15 bases between. CDR1 is MNHEY and CDR2 is SVGAGI in the germline V gene. CDR3 length: 14 amino acids. The CDR3 sequence is CAARGQTNTGELFF. The CDR3 coding sequence is TGTGCCGCTCGCGGGCAGACAAACACCGGGGAGCTGTTTTTT.